This T cell receptor (beta chain) is from a study of blood T cell repertoires in COVID-19 (TCRdb year 2020). Study-wide context: Samples covering the acute and convalescent phases of COVID-19 were provided by collaborators in the United States, Italy and Spain. Deeply sampled blood TCRbeta repertoires from subjects exposed to, actively infected with, or recovered from COVID-19 were included in the dataset. The samples were drawn from the first 160 participants of the ongoing ImmuneRACE study and from some 1,300 subjects provided by 6 global collaborators. The prospective study material was composed of cDNA or gDNA derived from T cells, B-cell-depleted T cells, or PBMCs. Where HLA class I and class II types were available, the types were taken from metadata supplied by the sample provider, not from assay-based typing. Sample metadata almost always included a de-identified subject ID, COVID-19 status, age in years and sex. A freely available public database, intended as a resource for researchers studying the immune response to SARS-CoV-2, is where the repertoires were released. Broader findings and caveats from the paper: The quantity of clinical and demographic metadata differed by source and by participant and was supplied without curation.

Collaborating institutions collected whole blood in K2EDTA tubes following their own protocols. Collaborator samples were shipped for TCRbeta analysis as frozen whole blood, isolated PBMCs, or DNA extracted from either sample type. TCRbeta CDR3 regions were amplified from genomic DNA by means of the immunoSEQ Assay, a bias-controlled multiplex PCR. The authors' analysis ran thus. Within the assay, amplification of reference gene primers was used to estimate how many nucleated cells each sample contained. Sequence reads were collapsed and filtered to measure the absolute abundance of every unique TCRbeta CDR3 rearrangement. For each sample, productive Simpson clonality was calculated as the square root of Simpson's diversity index across productive rearrangements. In its TCRdb copy, this immuneACCESS table keeps in-frame sequences only and misses some clones. Where compared with another copy, unresolved V genes explain less than half of these, and the others have no known cause. That table supplies the V and J calls and clone size; D and trimming were determined from the DNA. The sample has 55,000 to 80,000 clones on record, more than 70% of them singletons. Together, the top ten hold roughly 6% of the sample.

A note on this clone: Its antigen is unknown. Qualities for individual bases were not recorded, and no much larger clone is one base off.

A distance of 11 bases separates the germline ends of V and J, which lose 5 bases and 2 bases respectively. The CDR3 runs 13 residues from the cysteine to the phenylalanine. The only DNA kept is the CDR3, 39 bases in frame from the first base. CDR1 and CDR2, looked up from the germline V gene (reference sequence), are DFQATT and SNEGSKA. This TCR was recovered from a human donor in a cohort sampled during active COVID-19. The chain joins TRBV20-1 to TRBJ2-3; TRBD2 is perhaps the D gene, given 6 matching bases. Sequencing input: peripheral blood. Read as DNA, the sequence is TGCAGTGCTGGTGGGGACTTCACAGATACGCAGTATTTT. Translated, this gives CSAGGDFTDTQYF.